Here is one TCR beta chain with its context. Its matching antigen is unknown. The source of the sample is a study of T cell responses to AZD1222 COVID-19 vaccine. Findings of the study overall: Reports indicate that nearly half of spike-specific TCRs are directed at unmutated variant regions.

The CDR3 totals 14 residues. CDR1 and CDR2 (germline): MDHEN, SYDVKM. V was clipped by 8 bases and J by 4 bases, with 15 bases between them. Data came from immunoSEQ multiplex PCR; TCRdb stores just in-frame clones and leaves some out. This sample has 40,000 to 45,000 clones, with about 78% found just once. The receptor's source is an adult in good health. The specimen was peripheral blood, collected on day 0 of AZD1222 vaccination. This rearrangement joins TRBV28 to TRBJ1-3, with a possible D match to TRBD1 (5 bases). The CDR3 DNA sequence: TGTGCCAGCGCGGGGCACGCCGTGGGAAACACCATATATTTT. Translation gives CASAGHAVGNTIYF.